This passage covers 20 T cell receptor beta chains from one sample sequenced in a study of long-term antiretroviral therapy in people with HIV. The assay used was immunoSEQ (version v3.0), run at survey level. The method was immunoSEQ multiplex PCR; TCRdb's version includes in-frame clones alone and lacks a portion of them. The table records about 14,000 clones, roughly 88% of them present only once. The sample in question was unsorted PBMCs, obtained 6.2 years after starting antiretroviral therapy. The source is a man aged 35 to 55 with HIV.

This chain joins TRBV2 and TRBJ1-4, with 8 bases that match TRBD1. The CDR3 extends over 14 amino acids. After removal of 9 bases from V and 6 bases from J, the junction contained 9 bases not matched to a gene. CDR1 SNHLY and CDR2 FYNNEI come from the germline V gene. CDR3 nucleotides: TGTGCCAGTCCCGGACAGGGAGAGGATGAAAAACTGTTTTTT. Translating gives CASPGQGEDEKLFF.

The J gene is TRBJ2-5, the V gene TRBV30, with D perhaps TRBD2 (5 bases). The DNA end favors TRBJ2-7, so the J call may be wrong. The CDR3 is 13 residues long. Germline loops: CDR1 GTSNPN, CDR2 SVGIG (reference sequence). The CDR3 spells CAWSGAASYEQYF. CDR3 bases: TGTGCCTGGAGTGGAGCGGCCTCCTACGAGCAGTACTTC.

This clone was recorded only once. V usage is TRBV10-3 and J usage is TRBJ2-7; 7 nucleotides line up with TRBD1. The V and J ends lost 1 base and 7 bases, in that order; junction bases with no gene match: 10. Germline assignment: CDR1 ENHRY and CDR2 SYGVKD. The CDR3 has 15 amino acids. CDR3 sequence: CAISEFTPGGREQYF. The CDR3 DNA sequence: TGTGCCATCAGTGAGTTTACTCCAGGGGGTAGAGAGCAGTACTTC.

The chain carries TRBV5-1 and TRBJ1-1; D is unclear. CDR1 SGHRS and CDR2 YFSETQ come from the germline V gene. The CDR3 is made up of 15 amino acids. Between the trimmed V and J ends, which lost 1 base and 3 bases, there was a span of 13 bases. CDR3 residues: CASSLIPAPDTEAFF. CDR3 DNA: TGCGCCAGCAGCTTGATTCCAGCTCCGGACACTGAAGCTTTCTTT.

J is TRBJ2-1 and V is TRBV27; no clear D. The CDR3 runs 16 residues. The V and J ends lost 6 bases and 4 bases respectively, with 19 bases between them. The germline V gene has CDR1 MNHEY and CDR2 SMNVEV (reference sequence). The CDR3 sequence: CASRAFSQKLYNEQFF. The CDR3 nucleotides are TGTGCCAGCAGGGCCTTCAGCCAGAAGCTTTACAATGAGCAGTTCTTC.

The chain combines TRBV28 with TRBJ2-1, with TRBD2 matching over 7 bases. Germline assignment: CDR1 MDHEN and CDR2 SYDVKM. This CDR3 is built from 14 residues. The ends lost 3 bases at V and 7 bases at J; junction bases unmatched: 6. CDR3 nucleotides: TGTGCCAGCAGTTTTACCGGACTAGGGAATGAGCAGTTCTTC. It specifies CASSFTGLGNEQFF.

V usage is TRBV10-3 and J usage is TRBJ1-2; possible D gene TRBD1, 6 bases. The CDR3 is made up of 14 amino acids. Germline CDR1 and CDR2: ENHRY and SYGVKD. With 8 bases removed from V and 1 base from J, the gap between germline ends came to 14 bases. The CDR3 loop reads CAISTGLSNYGYTF. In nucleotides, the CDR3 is TGTGCCATCTCCACAGGGCTAAGTAACTATGGCTACACCTTC.

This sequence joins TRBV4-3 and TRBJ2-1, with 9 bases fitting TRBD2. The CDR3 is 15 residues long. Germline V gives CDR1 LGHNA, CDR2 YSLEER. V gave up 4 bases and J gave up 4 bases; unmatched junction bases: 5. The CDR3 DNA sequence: TGCGCCAGCAGCCCAGGGACTAGCTCATACAATGAGCAGTTCTTC. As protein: CASSPGTSSYNEQFF.

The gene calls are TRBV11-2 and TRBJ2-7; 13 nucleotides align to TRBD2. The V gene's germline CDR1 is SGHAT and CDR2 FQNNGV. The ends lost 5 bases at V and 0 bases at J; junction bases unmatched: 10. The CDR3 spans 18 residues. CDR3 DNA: TGTGCCAGCAGCCTTAGTATCAGGACTAGCGGGGGCTCCTACGAGCAGTACTTC. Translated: CASSLSIRTSGGSYEQYF.

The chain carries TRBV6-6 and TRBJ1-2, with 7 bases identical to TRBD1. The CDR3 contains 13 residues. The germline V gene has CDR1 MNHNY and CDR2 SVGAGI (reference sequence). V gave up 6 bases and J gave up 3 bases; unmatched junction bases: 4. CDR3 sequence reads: CASSSTGDYGYTF. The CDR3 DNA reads TGTGCCAGCAGCTCCACAGGGGACTATGGCTACACCTTC.

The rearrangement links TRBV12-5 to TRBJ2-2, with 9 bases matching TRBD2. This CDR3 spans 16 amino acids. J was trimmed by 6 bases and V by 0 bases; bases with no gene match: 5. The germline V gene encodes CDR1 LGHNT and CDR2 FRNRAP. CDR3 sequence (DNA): TGTGCTAGTGGTTTGGTATTAGCGGGAGTGCCCGGGGAGCTGTTTTTT. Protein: CASGLVLAGVPGELFF.

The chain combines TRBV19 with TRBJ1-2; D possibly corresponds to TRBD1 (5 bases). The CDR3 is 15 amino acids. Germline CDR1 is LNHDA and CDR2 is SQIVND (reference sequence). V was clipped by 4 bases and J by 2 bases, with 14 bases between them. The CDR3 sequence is CASSKASGSNYGYTF. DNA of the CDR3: TGTGCCAGTAGTAAGGCCTCAGGGAGCAACTATGGCTACACCTTC.

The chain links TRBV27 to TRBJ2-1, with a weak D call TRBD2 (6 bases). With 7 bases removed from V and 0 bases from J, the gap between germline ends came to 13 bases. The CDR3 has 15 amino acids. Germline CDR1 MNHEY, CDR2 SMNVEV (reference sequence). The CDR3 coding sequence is TGTGCCAGCACACTCCGGGAGAGCTCCTACAATGAGCAGTTCTTC. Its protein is CASTLRESSYNEQFF.

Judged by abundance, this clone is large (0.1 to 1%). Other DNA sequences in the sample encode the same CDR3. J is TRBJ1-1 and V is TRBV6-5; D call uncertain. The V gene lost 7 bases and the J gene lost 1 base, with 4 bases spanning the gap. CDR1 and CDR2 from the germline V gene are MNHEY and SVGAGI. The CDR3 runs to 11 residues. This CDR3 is CASTGNTEAFF. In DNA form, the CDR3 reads TGTGCCAGCACAGGGAACACTGAAGCTTTCTTT.

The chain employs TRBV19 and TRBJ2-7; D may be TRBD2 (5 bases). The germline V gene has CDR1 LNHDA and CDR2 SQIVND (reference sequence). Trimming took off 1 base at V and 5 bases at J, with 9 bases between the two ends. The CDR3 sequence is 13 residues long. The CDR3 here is CASSIAGGDEQYF. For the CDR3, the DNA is TGTGCCAGTAGTATAGCCGGAGGAGACGAGCAGTACTTC.

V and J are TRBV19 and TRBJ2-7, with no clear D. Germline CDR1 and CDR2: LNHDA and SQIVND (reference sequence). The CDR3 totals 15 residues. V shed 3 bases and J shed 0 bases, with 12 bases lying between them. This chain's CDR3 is CASSIRADSSYEQYF. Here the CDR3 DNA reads TGTGCCAGTAGTATTCGGGCAGATAGCTCCTACGAGCAGTACTTC.

The CDR3, as DNA: TGTGCCAGCTCACCAGGAATCGGAGCCCGAGAGACCCAGTACTTC. Protein sequence: CASSPGIGARETQYF. The rearrangement uses TRBV18 and TRBJ2-5; no clear D. This CDR3 has 15 amino acids. CDR1 and CDR2 from the germline V gene are KGHSH and LQKENI. V lost 2 bases, J lost 4 bases, and 14 bases lay in between.

As DNA, the CDR3 is TGTGCCAGCCAAACGAGGATTGATGAAAAACTGTTTTTT. Protein product: CASQTRIDEKLFF. J is TRBJ1-4 and V is TRBV18; D call uncertain. The V gene's germline CDR1 is KGHSH and CDR2 LQKENI. The CDR3 runs to 13 residues. V was shortened by 8 bases and J by 6 bases, with 13 bases between the two germline ends.

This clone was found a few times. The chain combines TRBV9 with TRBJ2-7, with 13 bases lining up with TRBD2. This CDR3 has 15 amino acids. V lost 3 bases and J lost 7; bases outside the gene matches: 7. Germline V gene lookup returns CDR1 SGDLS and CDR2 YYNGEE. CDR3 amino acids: CASSDTSGRAREQYF. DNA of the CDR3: TGTGCCAGCAGCGACACTAGCGGGAGGGCGCGGGAGCAGTACTTC.

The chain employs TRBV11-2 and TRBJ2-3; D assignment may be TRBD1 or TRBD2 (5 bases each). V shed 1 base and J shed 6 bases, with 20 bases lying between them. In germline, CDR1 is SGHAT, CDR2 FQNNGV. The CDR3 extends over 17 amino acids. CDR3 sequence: CASSLGPGPWLGDTQYF. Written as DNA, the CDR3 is TGTGCCAGCAGCTTAGGGCCGGGGCCCTGGCTGGGGGATACGCAGTATTTT.